What follows are 22 T cell receptor beta chains derived from one specimen sequenced in a study of blood T cell repertoires in COVID-19. Profiled with immunoSEQ multiplex PCR; TCRdb holds only in-frame clones, not every one. The table has about 210,000 clones, 88% seen once; the top ten hold more than 1.5%. What was sequenced was peripheral blood. These receptors were obtained from a man between 65 and 79 years old with acute or convalescent COVID-19.

The chain couples TRBV23-1 to TRBJ2-1; TRBD2 agrees at 12 bases. TRBV23-1 is classed as an ORF, of uncertain function. This CDR3 has 17 amino acids. V trimming: 3 bases; J trimming: 7 bases; junction bases outside the gene matches: 10. The CDR3 loop reads CASSQPGLAGWGNEQFF. The CDR3 DNA sequence: TGCGCCAGCAGTCAGCCTGGACTAGCGGGGTGGGGGAATGAGCAGTTCTTC.

This clone came up once. The gene calls are TRBV7-2 and TRBJ1-1, with 7 bases that match TRBD1. V gave up 5 bases and J gave up 5 bases; unmatched junction bases: 14. The CDR3 length is 16 residues. CDR1 is SGHTA and CDR2 is FQGNSA in the germline V gene. The CDR3 nucleotides are TGTGCCAGCAGCATATCAAAAACAGGGGTAGCGACTGAAGCTTTCTTT. Protein product: CASSISKTGVATEAFF.

V gene TRBV11-2 combines with J gene TRBJ2-3, with a possible D match to TRBD2 (6 bases). V shed 7 bases and J shed 1 base, with 15 bases lying between them. Germline V gene lookup returns CDR1 SGHAT and CDR2 FQNNGV. The CDR3 runs to 15 residues. In DNA form, the CDR3 reads TGTGCCAGCACCCCGATATGGGAGGGCACAGATACGCAGTATTTT. Protein product: CASTPIWEGTDTQYF.

V is TRBV6-6 and J is TRBJ2-5, with a possible D match to TRBD2 (6 bases). This CDR3 has 15 amino acids. Trimming removed 7 bases at V and 2 bases at J, with 17 bases between. The germline CDR1 and CDR2 sequences are MNHNY and SVGAGI (reference sequence). CDR3 loop: CASTELGRGQETQYF. The DNA of the CDR3 is TGTGCCAGCACCGAGCTGGGTCGGGGGCAAGAGACCCAGTACTTC.

The V and J genes are TRBV27 and TRBJ2-7, with TRBD2 matching 7 bases. The CDR3 is 16 amino acids. V gave up 0 bases and J gave up 0 bases; unmatched junction bases: 5. The germline CDR1 and CDR2 sequences are MNHEY and SMNVEV (reference sequence). The CDR3 protein is CASSLSVQRDSYEQYF. The CDR3, as DNA: TGTGCCAGCAGTTTATCGGTCCAGCGGGACTCCTACGAGCAGTACTTC.

The rearrangement uses TRBV2 and TRBJ2-1; 8 positions match TRBD2. The ends lost 6 bases at V and 13 bases at J; junction bases unmatched: 5. The germline V gene encodes CDR1 SNHLY and CDR2 FYNNEI. This CDR3 contains 11 residues. CDR3 nucleotide sequence: TGTGCCAGCAGCTGGCGGGGGGAACAGTTCTTC. Protein sequence: CASSWRGEQFF.

The rearrangement links TRBV19 to TRBJ1-1; 7 nucleotides match TRBD1. Germline values: CDR1 LNHDA, CDR2 SQIVND (reference sequence). The CDR3 covers 13 residues. Germline trimming cut 5 bases from V and 1 base from J; bases unmatched to any gene: 1. The CDR3 is CASSYRGNTEAFF. For the CDR3, the DNA is TGTGCCAGTAGTTACAGGGGGAACACTGAAGCTTTCTTT.

The genes are TRBV4-2 and TRBJ1-4; D might be TRBD1 (6 bases). The CDR3 loop spans 15 amino acids. Looked up from germline, CDR1 is LGHNA and CDR2 is YNFKEQ. Between the trimmed V and J ends, which lost 1 base and 11 bases, there was a span of 17 bases. Here the CDR3 DNA reads TGTGCCAGCAGCCAAGTCGGGGGGGCTTCTATCAAACTGTTTTTT. This sequence encodes CASSQVGGASIKLFF.

The chain uses TRBV3-1 (or the pseudogene TRBV3-2) and TRBJ2-5, with D tentatively TRBD1 (6 bases). This CDR3 comprises 14 residues. Germline V gene lookup returns CDR1 LGHDT and CDR2 YNNKEL (reference sequence). V lost 3 bases and J lost 2, with 10 bases in between. The CDR3 DNA is TGTGCCAGCAGCCATACAGGGCAACAAGAGACCCAGTACTTC. Protein: CASSHTGQQETQYF.

The V gene is TRBV6-5, the J gene TRBJ1-5, with 9 bases fitting TRBD1. J lost 7 bases, V lost 6 bases, and 7 bases had no gene match. The CDR3 length is 14 residues. Germline V gene lookup returns CDR1 MNHEY and CDR2 SVGAGI. The CDR3 sequence is CASRRTGERQPQHF. The CDR3 coding sequence is TGTGCCAGCAGGAGGACAGGGGAGCGCCAGCCCCAGCATTTT.

This sequence joins TRBV6-2 or TRBV6-3 and TRBJ2-1; 11 nucleotides agree with TRBD1. CDR1 MNHEY and CDR2 SVGEGT come from the germline V gene. V lost 4 bases to trimming and J lost 5 bases; unmatched junction nucleotides: 7. The CDR3 is made up of 16 amino acids. CDR3 residues: CASSSYGQGADNEQFF. The CDR3 DNA is TGTGCCAGCAGTTCATACGGACAGGGGGCAGACAATGAGCAGTTCTTC.

This clone came up once. The gene calls are TRBV3-1 (or the pseudogene TRBV3-2) and TRBJ2-5; a possible D gene is TRBD2 (6 bases). The CDR3 is 13 residues long. V lost 4 bases and J 4 bases, leaving 10 bases between the germline ends. The germline V gene encodes CDR1 LGHDT and CDR2 YNNKEL (reference sequence). CDR3 sequence reads: CASSPGERETQYF. CDR3 DNA: TGTGCCAGCAGCCCGGGGGAGCGAGAGACCCAGTACTTC.

The J gene is TRBJ2-7, the V gene TRBV4-2; TRBD2 matches 9 bases. Germline-derived CDR1 and CDR2 are LGHNA and YNFKEQ. Trimming removed 10 bases from V and 4 bases from J; junction bases left unmatched: 14. This CDR3 is built from 15 residues. In DNA, the CDR3 is TGTGCCACCGGTAAGCCTTCTAGCGGGATATACGAGCAGTACTTC. It yields the protein CATGKPSSGIYEQYF.

The gene calls are TRBV15 and TRBJ1-1; weak D call: TRBD1 (5 bases). Trimming shortened V by 1 base and J by 4 bases, and 13 bases separated the two germline ends. This CDR3 is 15 amino acids long. Germline assignment: CDR1 LNHNV and CDR2 YYDKDF (reference sequence). CDR3 loop: CATSRAGVTGTEAFF. The DNA of the CDR3 is TGTGCCACCAGCAGAGCTGGGGTTACAGGCACTGAAGCTTTCTTT. Full variable domain (rest looked up from reference TRBV15 and TRBJ1-1): DAMVIQNPRYQVTQFGKPVTLSCSQTLNHNVMYWYQQKSSQAPKLLFHYYDKDFNNEADTPDNFQSRRPNTSFCFLDIRSPGLGDTAMYLCATSRAGVTGTEAFFGQGTRLTVV.

The rearrangement joins TRBV18 to TRBJ1-1; TRBD1 is a possible D gene (5 bases). V was trimmed by 2 bases and J by 4 bases, leaving 17 bases between them. The CDR3 covers 16 residues. Germline lookup yields CDR1 KGHSH and CDR2 LQKENI. Written as DNA, the CDR3 is TGTGCCAGCTCACCAACAAAGGGGTGGCTTGGCACTGAAGCTTTCTTT. Its translation is CASSPTKGWLGTEAFF. The full variable domain, its missing parts supplied by reference TRBV18 and TRBJ1-1, is NAGVMQNPRHLVRRRGQEARLRCSPMKGHSHVYWYRQLPEEGLKFMVYLQKENIIDESGMPKERFSAEFPKEGPSILRIQQVVRGDSAAYFCASSPTKGWLGTEAFFGQGTRLTVV.

This clone was counted a single time. This chain joins TRBV7-9 and TRBJ1-1; D might be TRBD1 (5 bases). This CDR3 is 15 amino acids long. Per the germline V gene, CDR1 is SEHNR and CDR2 is FQNEAQ (reference sequence). The germline V and J ends were trimmed by 5 bases and 1 base, with 14 bases remaining between them. The CDR3 coding sequence is TGTGCCAGCAGCCCCTCTGGGGGGGAGAACACTGAAGCTTTCTTT. Translation: CASSPSGGENTEAFF.

Only one count was recorded for this clone. V and J are TRBV6-5 and TRBJ2-3, with TRBD2 as a possible D gene (6 bases). The CDR3 sequence is 14 residues long. In germline, CDR1 is MNHEY, CDR2 SVGAGI. V dropped 7 bases and J dropped 0 bases, with 11 bases sitting between them. The CDR3 DNA reads as TGTGCCAGCATGGCTAGCGTTAGCACAGATACGCAGTATTTT. Protein: CASMASVSTDTQYF.

Note on this clone: One junction end does not reproduce the germline sequence, and a read error may be involved. The chain carries TRBV4-1 and TRBJ2-2, with 8 bases matching TRBD1. Looked up from germline, CDR1 is MGHRA and CDR2 is YSYEKL. This CDR3 comprises 15 residues. CDR3 nucleotides: TGCACCAGCAGCCCGGGACAGGCGAACACCGGGGAGCTGTTTTTT. This codes for CTSSPGQANTGELFF.

DNA for the CDR3: TGTGCCTGGAGTTACGGCGGGAGAAGCAACGAGCAGTACTTC. This translates into CAWSYGGRSNEQYF. The chain has TRBV30 and TRBJ2-7; TRBD2 matches 7 bases. Germline lookup yields CDR1 GTSNPN and CDR2 SVGIG (reference sequence). Germline trimming cut 2 bases from V and 5 bases from J; bases unmatched to any gene: 9. CDR3 length: 14 residues.

This clone was seen only a few times. The chain has TRBV15 and TRBJ2-1; 9 nucleotides agree with TRBD2. The trim removed 1 base at V and 3 bases at J, leaving 4 bases unmatched. Germline V gene lookup returns CDR1 LNHNV and CDR2 YYDKDF (reference sequence). The CDR3 extends over 16 amino acids. This CDR3 reads CATSRVASGIYNEQFF. The DNA for the CDR3 is TGTGCCACCAGCAGAGTCGCTAGCGGGATCTACAATGAGCAGTTCTTC.

The J gene is TRBJ2-3, the V gene TRBV7-3; possible D gene TRBD2, 6 bases. The CDR3 sequence is 15 residues long. Germline assignment: CDR1 SGHTA and CDR2 FQGTGA. V was clipped by 2 bases and J by 0 bases, with 9 bases between them. CDR3: CASSLAGSSTDTQYF. DNA of the CDR3: TGTGCCAGCAGCTTAGCGGGGTCTAGCACAGATACGCAGTATTTT.

This clone was seen only a few times. This chain connects TRBV29-1 to TRBJ1-2; D is unclear. The CDR3 is 11 amino acids. Germline lookup yields CDR1 SQVTM and CDR2 ANQGSEA. The CDR3 DNA reads TGCATCACGGATGGGAGCGATGGCTACACCTTC. Its protein is CITDGSDGYTF.